This T cell receptor beta chain was profiled in a study of cytomegalovirus exposure and HLA in healthy donors. The CDR3 length is 12 residues. Germline V CDR1 and CDR2: KGHSH, LQKENI. Trimming stripped 5 bases from V and 2 bases from J, with 6 bases between. It was with 60 Vbeta and 13 Jbeta primers that the PCR ran. TCRdb keeps only in-frame clones here, not all; method: immunoSEQ multiplex PCR. Here the sample spans about 82,000 clones, 65% to 85% being singletons. A note on this clone: Its matching antigen is unknown.

Study-level findings and limits: In vitro work confirmed that a few CMV-associated chains recognize CMV antigens.

The clonotype was recovered from a middle-aged man in good health and CMV-seronegative. The sequenced sample consisted of PBMCs. This rearrangement joins TRBV18 to TRBJ1-1, with D unclear. CDR3 protein: CASSVQNTEAFF. The CDR3 nucleotides are TGTGCCAGCTCAGTCCAAAACACTGAAGCTTTCTTT.